The next 5 T cell receptor beta chains were all read from a single sample in a study of blood T cell repertoires in COVID-19. Libraries were prepared by immunoSEQ multiplex PCR; TCRdb keeps only in-frame clonotypes and omits some of them. The sample has approximately 210,000 clones; approximately 81% are singletons. Sample: PBMCs or T cells enriched from blood (not recorded which). The receptor source for this set is a woman between 45 and 65 years old with acute COVID-19.

V and J are TRBV10-3 and TRBJ2-5; D gene unclear. Germline V gene data show CDR1 as ENHRY and CDR2 as SYGVKD. This CDR3 region has 15 residues. Trimming removed 4 bases at V and 2 bases at J, with 14 bases between. The CDR3 protein is CAISANRDKQETQYF. CDR3 nucleotide sequence: TGTGCCATCAGTGCCAACAGAGATAAACAAGAGACCCAGTACTTC.

The chain couples TRBV4-2 to TRBJ2-7; 7 bases line up with TRBD1. The CDR3 spans 16 residues. Germline-derived CDR1 and CDR2 are LGHNA and YNFKEQ. V lost 3 bases and J lost 0; bases outside the gene matches: 8. This chain's CDR3 is CASSQNGRDSSYEQYF. CDR3 in DNA: TGTGCCAGCAGCCAGAATGGTAGGGACAGCTCCTACGAGCAGTACTTC.

V gene TRBV28 combines with J gene TRBJ2-1, with 7 bases identical to TRBD2. Germline loops: CDR1 MDHEN, CDR2 SYDVKM. The CDR3 is 14 amino acids. The V and J ends lost 8 bases and 10 bases, in that order; junction bases with no gene match: 14. This chain's CDR3 is CASRGMAGVWEQFF. CDR3 sequence (DNA): TGTGCCAGCCGGGGTATGGCGGGAGTTTGGGAGCAGTTCTTC.

This chain uses TRBV15 with TRBJ1-3; TRBD1 is a possible D gene (6 bases). The V gene lost 0 bases and the J gene lost 1 base, with 13 bases spanning the gap. The CDR3 sequence is 17 residues long. Germline CDR1 and CDR2: LNHNV and YYDKDF (reference sequence). The chain's CDR3 is CATSRDLGGQSGNTIYF. The CDR3 region has the DNA TGTGCCACCAGCAGAGATTTAGGGGGACAATCTGGAAACACCATATATTTT.

This clone was recorded only once. The rearrangement joins TRBV21-1 to TRBJ2-5; whether TRBD2, the table's D call, matches the DNA was not checked. TRBV21-1 is flagged as a pseudogene. This CDR3 spans 17 amino acids. The CDR3 sequence: CASSKGFIWFYVETQYF. For the CDR3, the DNA is TGTGCCAGCAGCAAAGGATTTATCTGGTTCTACGTCGAGACCCAGTACTTC.